This T cell receptor (beta chain) emerged from a study of early T cells in non-severe SARS-CoV-2 infection. TCRdb reprocessed the 5' RACE reads via MiXCR and lists one record per CDR3 protein. Of under 70,000 distinct CDR3 sequences listed, about 15% were seen once; the top ten hold over 8%. The germline V gene encodes CDR1 GTSNPN and CDR2 SVGIG (reference sequence). This CDR3 is built from 13 residues. The ends lost 0 bases at V and 8 bases at J; junction bases unmatched: 4. The input for sequencing was whole blood, taken at baseline. The clonotype originates from an adult who was a healthcare worker with PCR-confirmed SARS-CoV-2 infection or an uninfected control (not recorded which). V and J are TRBV30 and TRBJ2-1, with 7 positions matching TRBD2. The CDR3 DNA sequence: TGTGCCTGGAGTGTCCGGGGAGGGCATGAGCAGTTCTTC. Translation: CAWSVRGGHEQFF.